These T cell receptor beta chains were read from a single sample in a study of blood T cells in healthy people across ages. TCRdb reprocessed the 5' RACE reads with MiXCR, giving one entry per CDR3 protein. The sample has 700,000 or so distinct CDR3 sequences, about 24% seen once; the top ten hold about 20%. Sequenced sample: blood. The receptors shown here come from a man in his 70s in good health. CDR3s leave out the opening cysteine and the closing phenylalanine or tryptophan. Each record gives: CDR3 length, V gene, CDR3 protein.

>11|TRBV7-7
ASSLARGDEQY
>11|TRBV20-1
SAFKTYQEKLF
>11|TRBV20-1
STTGTNYNEQF
>15|TRBV6-1
ASRQLGTRQSNQPQH
>12|TRBV7-6
ASSLATGGYGYT
>14|TRBV5-1
ASSSGLAAQGDTQY
>14|TRBV6-5
ASSRNIPGLGYGYT
>13|TRBV18
ASSPQLASADTQY
>10|TRBV3-1
ASSHTTYEQY
>14|TRBV6-2/TRBV6-3
ASTGATSERYNEQF
>13|TRBV27
ASSATSGGVNEQF
>13|TRBV7-2
ASSSRLPSTDTQY
>10|TRBV12-5
ASAPGFLGLF
>11|TRBV12-3/TRBV12-4
ASSFAGKDTQY
>12|TRBV18
ASSRDPGNQPQH
>13|TRBV5-1
ASSLPQDSYNEQF
>13|TRBV2
ASSERKFYNNEQF
>14|TRBV3-1
ASSQDRGTGSGELF
>13|TRBV3-1
ASSPPRGGRSEQF
>12|TRBV4-3
ASSQTGTDYGYT
>13|TRBV12-3/TRBV12-4
ASSFATGVNTEAF
>9|TRBV11-3
ASLGGDEQF
>13|TRBV5-6
ASSRYRDSLYGYT
>11|TRBV12-3/TRBV12-4
ASSRPWTGEQY
>10|TRBV10-3
AISEGSDSQY
>14|TRBV7-3
ASSLFASSSTDTQY
>13|TRBV14
ASSQAFAGGPEQF
>11|TRBV7-9
ASSNPRADTQY
>11|TRBV30
AWSPPGNTEAF
>13|TRBV14
ASSLREGGGNEQF
>13|TRBV5-1
ASSFAGGRSTEAF
>11|TRBV7-9
ASRQRMNTEAF
>14|TRBV5-1
ASSLVSSAGEAPLH
>13|TRBV11-2
ASRVWGGRVTEAF
>11|TRBV20-1
SSRTGFADTRY
>13|TRBV13
ASSSGFQANYGYT